This T cell receptor (beta chain) was obtained from a study of radiation and T cells in renal cell carcinoma. Note on this clone: As yet, its antigen is unknown.

Study-level findings and limits: From baseline, blood top tumor clonotypes peaked at 2 weeks post-radiation. Without pretreatment biopsies, baseline tumor clonotype presence was undetermined.

Profiled with immunoSEQ multiplex PCR; TCRdb holds only in-frame clones, not every one. The sample lists fewer than 80,000 clones, roughly 80% occurring once. The CDR3 sequence is 15 residues long. Germline V gene sequence: CDR1 LNHDA, CDR2 SQIVND (reference sequence). The ends lost 1 base at V and 7 bases at J; junction bases unmatched: 4. Time point described: blood 4 weeks post-SBRT, at nephrectomy. As for treatment: 15 Gy SBRT to primary tumor, nephrectomy 4 weeks later. Nephrectomy followed 15 Gy stereotactic body radiation by 4 weeks. The patient's renal cell carcinoma had clear cell pathology. This clonotype was obtained from a woman in her sixties with renal cell carcinoma. The chain couples TRBV19 to TRBJ2-1; 10 bases line up with TRBD1. This specimen was blood, taken from a patient whose treatment included radiotherapy and nephrectomy. CDR3 amino acids: CASSIGDRGRNEQFF. CDR3 coding DNA: TGTGCCAGTAGTATAGGGGACAGGGGTAGAAATGAGCAGTTCTTC.